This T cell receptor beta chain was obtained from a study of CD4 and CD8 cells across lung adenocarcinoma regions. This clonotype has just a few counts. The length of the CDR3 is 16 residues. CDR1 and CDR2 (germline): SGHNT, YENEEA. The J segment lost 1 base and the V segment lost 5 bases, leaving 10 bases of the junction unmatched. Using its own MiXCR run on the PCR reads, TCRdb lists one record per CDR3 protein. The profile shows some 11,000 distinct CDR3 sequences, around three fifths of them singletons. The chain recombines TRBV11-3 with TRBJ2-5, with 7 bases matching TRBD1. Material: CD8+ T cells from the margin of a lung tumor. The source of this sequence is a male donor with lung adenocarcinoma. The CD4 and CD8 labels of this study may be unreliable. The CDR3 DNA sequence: TGTGCCAGCAGCCCTTATAGACAGGGAGCCCAAGAGACCCAGTACTTC. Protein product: CASSPYRQGAQETQYF.